Below are 11 T cell receptor beta chains sequenced from a single sample in a study of blood T cell repertoires in COVID-19. Assay used: immunoSEQ multiplex PCR; TCRdb lists only in-frame clones, some missing. The table includes under 150,000 clones, 75% to 90% detected once. Material for sequencing was peripheral blood. The source of these receptors is a man aged 65-85 years with acute or convalescent COVID-19.

The chain recombines TRBV2 with TRBJ1-4; weak D call: TRBD1 (5 bases). The V gene's germline CDR1 is SNHLY and CDR2 FYNNEI. The CDR3 runs 13 residues. V dropped 4 bases and J dropped 6 bases, with 9 bases sitting between them. CDR3 DNA: TGTGCCAGCAGTGGACAGTGGCATGAAAAACTGTTTTTT. Translated, it gives CASSGQWHEKLFF.

The V and J genes are TRBV4-1 and TRBJ2-7; 8 nucleotides match TRBD1. CDR1 is MGHRA, CDR2 YSYEKL, per germline. V dropped 2 bases and J dropped 1; count of bases not matched to a gene: 1. The CDR3 is made up of 14 amino acids. The CDR3 nucleotides are TGCGCCAGCAGCCAATGGGACAGGTCCTACGAGCAGTACTTC. It yields the protein CASSQWDRSYEQYF.

V gene TRBV19 combines with J gene TRBJ1-3; D gene uncertain. From germline, CDR1 is LNHDA and CDR2 SQIVND (reference sequence). This CDR3 comprises 15 residues. Deletions cut 7 bases from V and 0 bases from J, with 13 bases between. The CDR3 region has the DNA TGTGCCAGTAAAGTCGGGGTGGGCTCTGGAAACACCATATATTTT. This sequence encodes CASKVGVGSGNTIYF.

The chain recombines TRBV3-1 (or the pseudogene TRBV3-2) with TRBJ1-2, with 9 bases aligning to TRBD1. Germline CDR1 LGHDT, CDR2 YNNKEL (reference sequence). Losses at the gene ends were 2 bases for V and 5 bases for J; bases not matched to a gene: 6. The CDR3 covers 15 residues. The CDR3 coding sequence is TGTGCCAGCAGCCAATGGGACAGGGAGGATTATGGCTACACCTTC. It encodes CASSQWDREDYGYTF.

The chain carries TRBV2 and TRBJ2-1; D remains unclear. Germline values: CDR1 SNHLY, CDR2 FYNNEI. The CDR3 is made up of 12 amino acids. V was trimmed by 1 base and J by 6 bases, leaving 4 bases between them. The CDR3 spells CASSEDFNEQFF. CDR3 bases: TGTGCCAGCAGTGAAGACTTCAATGAGCAGTTCTTC. The whole variable domain, remainder taken from reference TRBV2 and TRBJ2-1, is EPEVTQTPSHQVTQMGQEVILRCVPISNHLYFYWYRQILGQKVEFLVSFYNNEISEKSEIFDDQFSVERPDGSNFTLKIRSTKLEDSAMYFCASSEDFNEQFFGPGTRLTVL.

This chain uses TRBV12-3 or TRBV12-4 with TRBJ2-7, with unresolved D. The CDR3 loop spans 13 amino acids. V lost 4 bases, J lost 4 bases, and 11 bases lay in between. The CDR3 reads CASSYTSRYEQYF. The DNA for the CDR3 is TGTGCCAGCAGTTACACCTCAAGATACGAGCAGTACTTC.

The chain carries TRBV5-1 and TRBJ1-1, with D possibly TRBD1 on 5 matching bases. V lost 0 bases to trimming and J lost 0 bases, with 12 bases between them. This CDR3 has 16 amino acids. Germline V lookup: CDR1 SGHRS, CDR2 YFSETQ. The CDR3 region is CASSLDGGVMNTEAFF. CDR3 nucleotides: TGCGCCAGCAGCTTGGATGGGGGGGTGATGAACACTGAAGCTTTCTTT.

This chain links TRBV19 with TRBJ1-1, with TRBD1 as a possible D gene (5 bases). CDR3 length: 16 amino acids. Germline V gives CDR1 LNHDA, CDR2 SQIVND (reference sequence). The V gene lost 5 bases and the J gene lost 2 bases, with 18 bases spanning the gap. CDR3 region: CASSSRTKATNTEAFF. Here the CDR3 DNA reads TGTGCCAGTAGTTCCCGGACAAAAGCTACTAACACTGAAGCTTTCTTT.

The table lists this clone with a few counts. J is TRBJ2-1 and V is TRBV18, with 8 bases identical to TRBD2. Germline V lookup: CDR1 KGHSH, CDR2 LQKENI. This CDR3 comprises 14 residues. Trimming at V came to 0 bases and at J to 16 bases, leaving 11 bases not matched to a gene. The CDR3 coding sequence is TGTGCCAGCTCACCACCGGTTCAGAGCGGGGGTTCCTTCTTC. This sequence encodes CASSPPVQSGGSFF.

This clone was picked up a small number of times. The chain couples TRBV5-1 to TRBJ2-7, with 8 bases that match TRBD1. Trimming at V came to 5 bases and at J to 2 bases, leaving 6 bases not matched to a gene. CDR3 length equals 14 residues. Germline V gene sequence: CDR1 SGHRS, CDR2 YFSETQ. The CDR3 is CASRIGQGAYEQYF. CDR3 bases: TGCGCCAGCAGGATTGGACAGGGTGCCTACGAGCAGTACTTC.

J is TRBJ2-3 and V is TRBV3-1 (or the pseudogene TRBV3-2); TRBD2 matches at 10 bases. The germline gives CDR1 LGHDT, CDR2 YNNKEL (reference sequence). CDR3 length equals 16 residues. J was trimmed by 8 bases and V by 1 base; bases with no gene match: 9. CDR3 amino acids: CASSQAVLAGVVTQYF. The CDR3 DNA reads TGTGCCAGCAGCCAAGCTGTGCTAGCGGGGGTGGTTACGCAGTATTTT.